This entry lists 23 T cell receptor beta chains sequenced from one sample in a study of cytomegalovirus exposure and HLA in healthy donors. PCR primers comprised 60 Vbeta and 13 Jbeta primers. Profiled with immunoSEQ multiplex PCR; TCRdb holds only in-frame clones, not every one. Among roughly 200,000 clones listed, 79% were seen once. The sample taken for sequencing was PBMCs. The receptor set was obtained from a woman in her twenties or thirties in good health and CMV-seropositive.

The chain employs TRBV7-2 and TRBJ2-1, with TRBD2 identical over 14 bases. Unmatched junction bases numbered 12, after V lost 1 base and J lost 7 bases. The germline gives CDR1 SGHTA, CDR2 FQGNSA. This CDR3 has 19 amino acids. CDR3 DNA: TGTGCCAGCAGCTTAGGTCCGGGACTAGCGGGGGCCTTGGGAAATGAGCAGTTCTTC. Its protein product is CASSLGPGLAGALGNEQFF.

This chain connects TRBV6-5 to TRBJ1-6, with 7 nucleotides matching TRBD1. Per the germline V gene, CDR1 is MNHEY and CDR2 is SVGAGI. J was trimmed by 13 bases and V by 5 bases; bases with no gene match: 14. CDR3 size: 15 residues. The CDR3 is CASSLARGGIDPLHF. CDR3 DNA sequence: TGTGCCAGCAGTCTCGCTCGAGGGGGCATCGATCCCCTCCACTTT.

This clone was recorded once. The chain links TRBV27 to TRBJ2-1; no definite D call. V was cut by 6 bases and J by 0 bases, with 9 bases left in between. CDR3 length: 14 residues. From germline, CDR1 is MNHEY and CDR2 SMNVEV (reference sequence). For the CDR3, the DNA is TGTGCCAGCAGCCTTCAGTTCTCCTACAATGAGCAGTTCTTC. Amino acid sequence: CASSLQFSYNEQFF.

The chain uses TRBV27 and TRBJ1-2, with 8 bases that match TRBD1. CDR3 length: 13 amino acids. Germline assignment: CDR1 MNHEY and CDR2 SMNVEV (reference sequence). The ends lost 4 bases at V and 2 bases at J; junction bases unmatched: 0. CDR3 amino acids: CASSWTGNYGYTF. The CDR3 bases are TGTGCCAGCAGTTGGACAGGGAACTATGGCTACACCTTC.

V is TRBV9 and J is TRBJ2-1; TRBD2 matches 8 bases. CDR1 and CDR2 (germline): SGDLS, YYNGEE. J lost 2 bases, V lost 0 bases, and 4 bases had no gene match. This CDR3 has 16 residues. The CDR3 here is CASSVVSGTTYNEQFF. The CDR3 nucleotides are TGTGCCAGCAGCGTAGTTAGCGGGACCACCTACAATGAGCAGTTCTTC. The full variable domain, rest sourced from reference TRBV9 and TRBJ2-1, is DSGVTQTPKHLITATGQRVTLRCSPRSGDLSVYWYQQSLDQGLQFLIQYYNGEERAKGNILERFSAQQFPDLHSELNLSSLELGDSALYFCASSVVSGTTYNEQFFGPGTRLTVL.

The chain recombines TRBV9 with TRBJ2-3; no firm D call. The CDR3 is 18 amino acids. Germline values: CDR1 SGDLS, CDR2 YYNGEE. V was clipped by 4 bases and J by 2 bases, with 23 bases between them. The CDR3, as DNA: TGTGCCAGCAGCCCCCGCCCTGGTGAGGATACAAACACAGATACGCAGTATTTT. Protein: CASSPRPGEDTNTDTQYF.

V and J are TRBV27 and TRBJ2-7, with 10 nucleotides matching TRBD1. The germline CDR1 and CDR2 sequences are MNHEY and SMNVEV (reference sequence). CDR3 length: 17 amino acids. Trimming removed 5 bases from V and 2 bases from J; junction bases left unmatched: 12. CDR3 DNA: TGTGCCAGCAGTCCTCGAGAGGGACAGGGGTTACCCTACGAGCAGTACTTC. It specifies CASSPREGQGLPYEQYF.

This chain connects TRBV11-2 to TRBJ2-1; 11 positions agree with TRBD1. The CDR3 has 18 residues. Germline loops: CDR1 SGHAT, CDR2 FQNNGV. V lost 1 base to trimming and J lost 0 bases; unmatched junction nucleotides: 5. CDR3 residues: CASSLGTGGLSSYNEQFF. CDR3 nucleotides: TGTGCCAGCAGCTTAGGGACAGGGGGCCTAAGCTCCTACAATGAGCAGTTCTTC.

This clone was detected only once. The chain has TRBV11-2 and TRBJ2-7, with TRBD1 matching 10 bases. The trim removed 4 bases at V and 2 bases at J, leaving 2 bases unmatched. This CDR3 region has 14 residues. Germline-derived CDR1 and CDR2 are SGHAT and FQNNGV. Here the CDR3 reads CASSSGQGAYEQYF. The CDR3 DNA reads TGTGCCAGCAGCTCAGGACAGGGGGCCTACGAGCAGTACTTC.

CDR3 loop: CASSTTGAGNTIYF. The CDR3 DNA is TGTGCCAGCAGCACCACAGGGGCCGGAAACACCATATATTTT. This chain connects TRBV6-5 to TRBJ1-3; 7 bases match TRBD1. Trimming at V came to 6 bases and at J to 4 bases, leaving 6 bases not matched to a gene. Germline loops: CDR1 MNHEY, CDR2 SVGAGI. The CDR3 contains 14 residues.

The chain joins TRBV4-1 to TRBJ1-4; 7 nucleotides match TRBD1. The germline V gene encodes CDR1 MGHRA and CDR2 YSYEKL. This CDR3 contains 19 residues. After removal of 0 bases from V and 2 bases from J, the junction contained 12 bases not matched to a gene. The CDR3 bases are TGCGCCAGCAGCCAAGATTTCTTTAGGGGGACAGCTACTAATGAAAAACTGTTTTTT. Amino acids: CASSQDFFRGTATNEKLFF.

This clone was seen a few times. The chain is built from TRBV5-1 and TRBJ1-1, with 8 bases matching TRBD1. V shed 0 bases, J shed 10 bases, and the junction held 5 bases outside the gene matches. Germline CDR1 and CDR2: SGHRS and YFSETQ. The CDR3 is made up of 13 amino acids. The CDR3 spells CASSLGQGPSAFF. CDR3 nucleotide sequence: TGCGCCAGCAGCTTGGGACAGGGGCCCTCAGCTTTCTTT.

The CDR3 DNA follows: TGTGCCAGCAGTGTCCGGGACACAGCCTACGAGCAGTACTTC. Encoded protein: CASSVRDTAYEQYF. The rearrangement links TRBV6-5 to TRBJ2-7; TRBD1 might be the D (6 bases). The germline CDR1 and CDR2 sequences are MNHEY and SVGAGI. V lost 5 bases and J lost 2, with 13 bases in between. This CDR3 contains 14 residues.

The chain employs TRBV7-9 and TRBJ2-1; TRBD2 matches at 8 bases. Unmatched junction bases numbered 10, after V lost 8 bases and J lost 10 bases. This CDR3 spans 13 amino acids. Germline CDR1 SEHNR, CDR2 FQNEAQ (reference sequence). The CDR3 protein is CASGLAGYEEQFF. For the CDR3, the DNA is TGTGCCAGCGGTCTAGCGGGTTACGAGGAGCAGTTCTTC. The entire variable domain, with the rest obtained from reference TRBV7-9 and TRBJ2-1, is as follows: DTGVSQNPRHKITKRGQNVTFRCDPISEHNRLYWYRQTLGQGPEFLTYFQNEAQLEKSRLLSDRFSAERPKGSFSTLEIQRTEQGDSAMYLCASGLAGYEEQFFGPGTRLTVL.

About this clone itself: Its ends do not fully match the called genes, so a read error is possible. The rearrangement joins TRBV5-1 to TRBJ1-2, with 7 bases fitting TRBD1. CDR3 size: 11 residues. The germline V gene encodes CDR1 SGHRS and CDR2 YFSETQ. This chain's CDR3 is CASRSIGDSHF. In nucleotides, the CDR3 is TGCGCCAGCAGGTCCATAGGGGACAGCCACTTC.

The chain joins TRBV11-2 to TRBJ2-7; 9 bases are shared with TRBD1. CDR1 and CDR2 from the germline V gene are SGHAT and FQNNGV. This CDR3 has 16 amino acids. With 4 bases clipped from V and 3 bases from J, the junction kept 10 bases outside the gene matches. The CDR3 coding sequence is TGTGCCAGCAGCTGGGTCGACAGGGGGTACCTCTACGAGCAGTACTTC. This codes for CASSWVDRGYLYEQYF.

This chain joins TRBV15 and TRBJ2-2, with D possibly being TRBD1 (6 bases). Trimming shortened V by 0 bases and J by 7 bases, and 15 bases separated the two germline ends. The V gene's germline CDR1 is LNHNV and CDR2 YYDKDF (reference sequence). This CDR3 is built from 16 residues. The DNA of the CDR3 is TGTGCCACCAGCAGAGATGGGGCAGGGGTGGGCGGGGAGCTGTTTTTT. Protein: CATSRDGAGVGGELFF.

This chain links TRBV9 with TRBJ1-2; 7 bases match TRBD1. The germline gives CDR1 SGDLS, CDR2 YYNGEE. The CDR3 loop spans 12 amino acids. The J segment lost 11 bases and the V segment lost 4 bases, leaving 8 bases of the junction unmatched. CDR3 region: CASSTNTGEYTF. The DNA for the CDR3 is TGTGCCAGCAGCACAAACACAGGGGAGTACACCTTC.

The V and J genes are TRBV30 and TRBJ2-2, with D perhaps TRBD1 (5 bases). The germline V gene encodes CDR1 GTSNPN and CDR2 SVGIG (reference sequence). The V end was cut by 5 bases, the J end by 7 bases, with 8 bases between. This CDR3 region has 11 residues. The CDR3 reads CAWQGSGELFF. The CDR3 DNA sequence: TGTGCCTGGCAGGGTAGCGGGGAGCTGTTTTTT.

The chain recombines TRBV11-3 with TRBJ2-5, with a tentative D call TRBD2 (6 bases). Germline values: CDR1 SGHNT, CDR2 YENEEA. CDR3 length: 15 amino acids. Trimming removed 2 bases at V and 4 bases at J, with 14 bases between. CDR3 protein: CASSLKRVRGETQYF. For the CDR3, the DNA is TGTGCCAGCAGCTTAAAGCGGGTCCGGGGAGAGACCCAGTACTTC.

This chain's CDR3 is CASSAPSGSGNTIYF. For the CDR3, the DNA is TGTGCCAGCAGCGCCCCCTCGGGGTCTGGAAACACCATATATTTT. This rearrangement joins TRBV9 to TRBJ1-3; D not certain. Germline assignment: CDR1 SGDLS and CDR2 YYNGEE. Deletions cut 3 bases from V and 1 base from J, with 11 bases between. The CDR3 spans 15 residues. The full variable domain, its missing parts supplied by reference TRBV9 and TRBJ1-3, is DSGVTQTPKHLITATGQRVTLRCSPRSGDLSVYWYQQSLDQGLQFLIQYYNGEERAKGNILERFSAQQFPDLHSELNLSSLELGDSALYFCASSAPSGSGNTIYFGEGSWLTVV.

The chain employs TRBV27 and TRBJ1-5; 7 bases map to TRBD1. With V trimmed by 2 bases and J by 5 bases, 3 bases remained unmatched. Looked up from germline, CDR1 is MNHEY and CDR2 is SMNVEV (reference sequence). The CDR3 has 14 amino acids. The CDR3: CASSLEGAHQPQHF. The DNA of the CDR3 is TGTGCCAGCAGTTTAGAGGGGGCACATCAGCCCCAGCATTTT.

This clone was observed a handful of times. This sequence joins TRBV27 and TRBJ2-5; tentative D call: TRBD2 (6 bases). V lost 7 bases and J lost 4, with 19 bases in between. The CDR3 covers 15 residues. Germline-derived CDR1 and CDR2 are MNHEY and SMNVEV (reference sequence). The CDR3 reads CASKEGSWIRETQYF. CDR3 DNA: TGTGCCAGCAAGGAGGGTTCGTGGATACGAGAGACCCAGTACTTC.